The 30 T cell receptor beta chains below come from one sample, sequenced in a study of blood T cell repertoires in COVID-19 (dated by TCRdb to 2018 to 2020). Receptors were amplified or captured by the immunoSEQ multiplex PCR assay. The source is immuneACCESS, and TCRdb retained only in-frame sequences with V and J called. Part of the clones is not carried over; for the studies checked, unresolved V genes explain less than half of this, and the remainder is unexplained. The sample table shows 440,000 or so clones, and about nine tenths are seen once. The ten largest clonotypes hold roughly 1.6% of the sample. Sample: peripheral blood. The receptors were sampled from a woman aged 40 to 55 with COVID-19, enrolled during active disease.

Comment on this clone: Mismatch with germline at one junction end may stem from a read error. This chain links TRBV12-3 or TRBV12-4 with TRBJ2-5, with D hard to call. This CDR3 comprises 13 residues. Here the CDR3 DNA reads TGTGCCAGCAGGTTAGGAGCCTCAGAGACCCAGTACTTC. Protein: CASRLGASETQYF.

This clone was observed a single time. The chain carries TRBV12-5 and TRBJ2-5; a weak D match, TRBD1 (6 bases). V was trimmed by 1 base and J by 1 base, leaving 10 bases between them. The germline CDR1 and CDR2 sequences are LGHNT and FRNRAP. This CDR3 is built from 15 residues. Here the CDR3 reads CASGLDRVSQETQYF. CDR3 DNA sequence: TGTGCTAGTGGTTTGGACAGGGTGAGCCAAGAGACCCAGTACTTC.

The chain couples TRBV4-1 to TRBJ2-2; D might be TRBD2 (7 bases). CDR3 length: 17 residues. CDR1 is MGHRA, CDR2 YSYEKL, per germline. Trimming stripped 0 bases from V and 3 bases from J, with 14 bases between. CDR3 nucleotide sequence: TGCGCCAGCAGCCAAGAACGGGGGGCGATAGACACCGGGGAGCTGTTTTTT. This encodes CASSQERGAIDTGELFF.

This sequence joins TRBV28 and TRBJ1-4; possible D gene TRBD1, 6 bases. The CDR3 consists of 15 residues. V was pared by 6 bases and J by 8 bases, with 19 bases between. Germline V gene data show CDR1 as MDHEN and CDR2 as SYDVKM. CDR3 loop: CASSVRSAGEEKLFF. The CDR3 bases are TGTGCCAGCAGCGTTCGGTCCGCAGGGGAAGAAAAACTGTTTTTT.

The rearrangement joins TRBV19 to TRBJ2-1, with TRBD2 identical over 11 bases. V lost 5 bases, J lost 4 bases, and 10 bases stayed unmatched. The CDR3 contains 17 residues. Germline CDR1 LNHDA, CDR2 SQIVND (reference sequence). In nucleotides, the CDR3 is TGTGCCAGTAGTTCCTACCTGACTAGCGGGGTTTACAATGAGCAGTTCTTC. Its translation is CASSSYLTSGVYNEQFF. The complete variable domain, with remaining parts taken from reference TRBV19 and TRBJ2-1, reads DGGITQSPKYLFRKEGQNVTLSCEQNLNHDAMYWYRQDPGQGLRLIYYSQIVNDFQKGDIAEGYSVSREKKESFPLTVTSAQKNPTAFYLCASSSYLTSGVYNEQFFGPGTRLTVL.

This clone turned up a few times. The rearrangement joins TRBV28 to TRBJ1-4; tentative D call: TRBD1 (5 bases). With 6 bases removed from V and 10 bases from J, the gap between germline ends came to 21 bases. The length of the CDR3 is 15 residues. CDR1 is MDHEN, CDR2 SYDVKM, per germline. In nucleotides, the CDR3 is TGTGCCAGCAGCTCAGGGACTCTCCTTTCTGGAAAACTGTTTTTT. Amino acid sequence: CASSSGTLLSGKLFF.

The chain links TRBV7-2 to TRBJ1-6; D remains ambiguous. The germline gives CDR1 SGHTA, CDR2 FQGNSA. The CDR3 covers 12 residues. Trimming pared 5 bases from V and 7 bases from J, leaving 6 bases between. As DNA, the CDR3 is TGTGCCAGCAGCCCCGAGAATTCACCCCTCCACTTT. Encoded protein: CASSPENSPLHF.

This chain joins TRBV5-8 and TRBJ2-7; D may be TRBD2 (5 bases). Germline lookup yields CDR1 SGHTS and CDR2 YDEGEE. V lost 0 bases to trimming and J lost 2 bases, with 9 bases between them. The CDR3 runs 14 residues. The CDR3 protein is CASSLDYGTYEQYF. The CDR3 nucleotides are TGTGCCAGCAGCTTGGATTACGGGACCTACGAGCAGTACTTC. Variable domain in full (rest from reference TRBV5-8 and TRBJ2-7): EAGVTQSPTHLIKTRGQQATLRCSPISGHTSVYWYQQALGLGLQFLLWYDEGEERNRGNFPPRFSGRQFPNYSSELNVNALELEDSALYLCASSLDYGTYEQYFGPGTRLTVT.

The chain couples TRBV28 to TRBJ1-2; D possibly corresponds to TRBD1 (5 bases). There are 14 residues in the CDR3. V lost 3 bases, J lost 6 bases, and 14 bases lay in between. Germline values: CDR1 MDHEN, CDR2 SYDVKM. The CDR3 loop is CASSLGREGNGYTF. The CDR3 DNA is TGTGCCAGCAGTTTGGGCAGGGAGGGGAATGGCTACACCTTC.

CDR3 residues: CASSFSGTYNEQFF. CDR3 DNA sequence: TGTGCCAGCAGCTTCAGCGGGACCTACAATGAGCAGTTCTTC. The chain combines TRBV5-6 with TRBJ2-1, with TRBD2 matching over 7 bases. The CDR3 has 14 amino acids. CDR1 is SGHDT and CDR2 is YYEEEE in the germline V gene. J gave up 2 bases and V 2 bases, and 1 base lay outside the gene matches.

The chain is built from TRBV5-8 and TRBJ1-4, with D hard to call. This CDR3 has 15 amino acids. V lost 0 bases to trimming and J lost 5 bases, with 11 bases between them. Germline values: CDR1 SGHTS, CDR2 YDEGEE. CDR3 nucleotide sequence: TGTGCCAGCAGCTTGGCACTGGCGCGGAATGAAAAACTGTTTTTT. It encodes CASSLALARNEKLFF.

The V and J genes are TRBV4-2 and TRBJ2-1; D is unclear. Germline V gene lookup returns CDR1 LGHNA and CDR2 YNFKEQ. Between the trimmed V and J ends, which lost 8 bases and 5 bases, there was a span of 7 bases. The CDR3 consists of 11 residues. CDR3 sequence: CASLENNEQFF. The CDR3 DNA reads as TGTGCCAGCCTCGAGAACAATGAGCAGTTCTTC.

This clone was recorded only once. The chain carries TRBV2 and TRBJ1-1, with D possibly matching TRBD1 (6 bases). The CDR3 runs to 15 residues. The V end lost 5 bases, the J end lost 4 bases, and 17 bases lay between the germline ends. Germline-derived CDR1 and CDR2 are SNHLY and FYNNEI. CDR3 residues: CASSPTGGAVTEAFF. As DNA, the CDR3 is TGTGCCAGCAGTCCAACGGGGGGCGCGGTCACTGAAGCTTTCTTT.

The chain carries TRBV3-1 (or the pseudogene TRBV3-2) and TRBJ1-3; the match to TRBD1 covers 8 bases. V shed 1 base, J shed 0 bases, and the junction held 23 bases outside the gene matches. CDR1 and CDR2 (germline): LGHDT, YNNKEL (reference sequence). The CDR3 contains 23 residues. The CDR3 DNA follows: TGTGCCAGCAGCCAAGTCTACACCCCCCGAGGAGTTGGACAGGGTATCTCTGGAAACACCATATATTTT. Translation: CASSQVYTPRGVGQGISGNTIYF.

The chain uses TRBV7-9 and TRBJ2-7; TRBD1 might be the D (6 bases). The CDR3 runs 14 residues. Per the germline V gene, CDR1 is SEHNR and CDR2 is FQNEAQ (reference sequence). The V end was cut by 5 bases, the J end by 3 bases, with 14 bases between. CDR3 loop: CASSPVTGYYEQYF. Written as DNA, the CDR3 is TGTGCCAGCAGCCCGGTTACAGGGTACTACGAGCAGTACTTC. Supplemented by reference TRBV7-9 and TRBJ2-7, the full variable domain reads DTGVSQNPRHKITKRGQNVTFRCDPISEHNRLYWYRQTLGQGPEFLTYFQNEAQLEKSRLLSDRFSAERPKGSFSTLEIQRTEQGDSAMYLCASSPVTGYYEQYFGPGTRLTVT.

This clone was observed a single time. The CDR3 spells CARTGTSTEAFF. In DNA, the CDR3 is TGTGCCAGAACAGGGACGAGCACTGAAGCTTTCTTT. The chain uses TRBV6-4 and TRBJ1-1, with D possibly being TRBD1 (6 bases). The V end lost 9 bases, the J end lost 4 bases, and 12 bases lay between the germline ends. The CDR3 runs 12 residues. Germline CDR1 reads MRHNA; CDR2 reads SNTAGT.

J is TRBJ2-7 and V is TRBV12-5; D perhaps matches TRBD1 (6 bases). Germline V CDR1 and CDR2: LGHNT, FRNRAP. The CDR3 runs 12 residues. V was cut by 1 base and J by 8 bases, with 9 bases left in between. The DNA for the CDR3 is TGTGCTAGTGGTTTGGACGGACAGAAGCAGTACTTC. Translation: CASGLDGQKQYF.

The chain recombines TRBV5-5 with TRBJ1-4; 7 bases are shared with TRBD1. CDR1 is SGHKS and CDR2 is YYEKEE in the germline V gene (reference sequence). The CDR3 has 16 amino acids. V gave up 1 base and J gave up 7 bases; unmatched junction bases: 10. The CDR3 reads CASSLSIGQVFEKLFF. The CDR3 nucleotides read TGTGCCAGCAGCTTGTCGATAGGACAGGTTTTTGAAAAACTGTTTTTT.

V is TRBV6-6 and J is TRBJ1-3, with TRBD1 matching over 8 bases. This CDR3 spans 14 amino acids. The V gene end was trimmed by 4 bases and the J gene end by 4 bases; junction bases not matched to a gene: 3. Germline CDR1 MNHNY, CDR2 SVGAGI (reference sequence). CDR3 amino acids: CASSSTGVGNTIYF. The CDR3 DNA reads TGTGCCAGCAGTTCGACAGGGGTGGGAAACACCATATATTTT.

The V call is TRBV27, the J call TRBJ2-7; D perhaps matches TRBD2 (5 bases). The CDR3 totals 16 residues. CDR1 is MNHEY and CDR2 is SMNVEV in the germline V gene (reference sequence). The V gene lost 0 bases and the J gene lost 0 bases, with 12 bases spanning the gap. The CDR3 DNA reads TGTGCCAGCAGTTTATCCGCCGACTACCTCTCCTACGAGCAGTACTTC. It encodes CASSLSADYLSYEQYF.

The genes are TRBV30 and TRBJ1-5; 7 bases line up with TRBD1. This CDR3 comprises 13 residues. Germline assignment: CDR1 GTSNPN and CDR2 SVGIG (reference sequence). The V gene end was trimmed by 2 bases and the J gene end by 5 bases; junction bases not matched to a gene: 3. Written as DNA, the CDR3 is TGTGCCTGGAGTCAGGGGGTAGATCAGCCCCAGCATTTT. Translated: CAWSQGVDQPQHF.

V usage is TRBV3-1 (or the pseudogene TRBV3-2) and J usage is TRBJ1-1; 7 nucleotides align to TRBD1. Germline-derived CDR1 and CDR2 are LGHDT and YNNKEL (reference sequence). The CDR3 is 13 amino acids. The J segment lost 7 bases and the V segment lost 0 bases, leaving 2 bases of the junction unmatched. The CDR3 DNA follows: TGTGCCAGCAGCCAAGATCACAGGGGTGAAGCTTTCTTT. This codes for CASSQDHRGEAFF.

This clone was observed a few times. This chain links TRBV15 with TRBJ2-7; 8 nucleotides match TRBD2. Per the germline V gene, CDR1 is LNHNV and CDR2 is YYDKDF (reference sequence). The CDR3 is 16 amino acids. The junction had 15 bases not matched to a gene; V was cut back by 8 bases and J by 3 bases. The CDR3 loop reads CATPHYSGESIYEQYF. In nucleotides, the CDR3 is TGTGCCACCCCCCATTATAGCGGGGAATCCATCTACGAGCAGTACTTC.

This chain joins TRBV2 and TRBJ2-2; 9 bases line up with TRBD1. Per germline, CDR1 SNHLY and CDR2 FYNNEI. With V trimmed by 5 bases and J by 5 bases, 3 bases remained unmatched. The CDR3 sequence is 14 residues long. The CDR3 DNA sequence: TGTGCCAGCAGTACCGGACAGGGGACCGGGGAGCTGTTTTTT. It translates to CASSTGQGTGELFF.

Of note for this clone: Other nucleotide sequences from this sample produce the same CDR3. The rearrangement links TRBV5-8 to TRBJ2-6; D not resolved. CDR1 SGHTS and CDR2 YDEGEE come from the germline V gene. The CDR3 consists of 13 residues. The V end lost 4 bases, the J end lost 1 base, and 3 bases lay between the germline ends. The CDR3 nucleotides read TGTGCCAGCAGCCTGTCTGGGGCCAACGTCCTGACTTTC. Its protein product is CASSLSGANVLTF.

The rearrangement uses TRBV5-4 and TRBJ1-1; D uncertain. Germline V gene data show CDR1 as SGHNT and CDR2 as YYREEE (reference sequence). The CDR3 runs to 14 residues. With 0 bases removed from V and 7 bases from J, the gap between germline ends came to 13 bases. CDR3 amino acids: CASSLAPRGFEAFF. The CDR3 coding sequence is TGTGCCAGCAGCTTGGCGCCTCGAGGGTTTGAAGCTTTCTTT.

The chain combines TRBV24-1 with TRBJ1-3; the match to TRBD1 covers 10 bases. Germline V lookup: CDR1 KGHDR, CDR2 SFDVKD. The CDR3 is 13 amino acids. V lost 9 bases, J lost 6 bases, and 4 bases stayed unmatched. The CDR3 DNA sequence: TGTGCCACCCGGGACAGGGGATTAAACACCATATATTTT. Amino acids: CATRDRGLNTIYF.

The chain recombines TRBV6-5 with TRBJ2-7; 12 nucleotides match TRBD2. The CDR3 runs 15 residues. The V and J ends lost 4 bases and 4 bases, in that order; junction bases with no gene match: 5. CDR1 is MNHEY and CDR2 is SVGAGI in the germline V gene. CDR3 region: CASSSLAGGLYEQYF. In nucleotides, the CDR3 is TGTGCCAGCAGTTCGCTAGCGGGGGGGCTGTACGAGCAGTACTTC.

J is TRBJ1-2 and V is TRBV5-5, with 10 bases fitting TRBD1. Germline CDR1 and CDR2: SGHKS and YYEKEE (reference sequence). V was pared by 5 bases and J by 8 bases, with 6 bases of the junction left unmatched. This CDR3 has 13 amino acids. CDR3 sequence: CASRGQGIGGYTF. Written as DNA, the CDR3 is TGTGCCAGCAGGGGACAGGGGATCGGGGGCTACACCTTC.

The chain combines TRBV30 with TRBJ2-2; 8 positions agree with TRBD1. Germline CDR1 and CDR2: GTSNPN and SVGIG (reference sequence). With V trimmed by 4 bases and J by 1 base, 5 bases remained unmatched. The CDR3 loop spans 15 amino acids. The CDR3 DNA is TGTGCCTGGACCTCAGGGGGCCGGAACACCGGGGAGCTGTTTTTT. As protein: CAWTSGGRNTGELFF.